The 30 T cell receptor beta chains in this list originate from one sample, sequenced in a study of shared clonotypes between healthy human individuals. The method was immunoSEQ multiplex PCR; TCRdb's version includes in-frame clones alone and lacks a portion of them. The top ten hold roughly 0.39% of the sample, which has some 2.4 million clones, 80% to 95% seen once. The source material was naive CD4+ T cells from PBMCs. The subset here: CD45RA+ positively selected. The receptors come from a man between 18 and 35 years old in good health. Some clones in this sample may be carry-over from other donors' samples.

The CDR3 sequence: CASSIVRGSAGTSGTDTQYF. The CDR3 DNA is TGTGCCAGTAGTATAGTCAGGGGGAGCGCCGGGACTAGCGGCACAGATACGCAGTATTTT. The chain has TRBV19 and TRBJ2-3, with TRBD2 identical over 10 bases. Trimming removed 1 base from V and 1 base from J; junction bases left unmatched: 14. The length of the CDR3 is 20 residues. Germline V CDR1 and CDR2: LNHDA, SQIVND (reference sequence).

The chain recombines TRBV6-5 with TRBJ2-3, with D perhaps matching TRBD1 or TRBD2 (5 bases each). There are 14 residues in the CDR3. Germline V gene data show CDR1 as MNHEY and CDR2 as SVGAGI. Trimming removed 4 bases at V and 1 base at J, with 9 bases between. CDR3 protein: CASSSRGRTDTQYF. The CDR3, as DNA: TGTGCCAGCAGTTCCCGGGGCCGCACAGATACGCAGTATTTT.

The chain has TRBV5-1 and TRBJ2-6, with TRBD2 as a possible D gene (5 bases). Germline V lookup: CDR1 SGHRS, CDR2 YFSETQ. With 0 bases removed from V and 0 bases from J, the gap between germline ends came to 25 bases. The CDR3 has 22 amino acids. The DNA for the CDR3 is TGCGCCAGCAGCTTGGGGAGGTTCAGGCCCCCCCTCCTAAGCTCTGGGGCCAACGTCCTGACTTTC. Amino acids: CASSLGRFRPPLLSSGANVLTF. Full variable domain (rest looked up from reference TRBV5-1 and TRBJ2-6): KAGVTQTPRYLIKTRGQQVTLSCSPISGHRSVSWYQQTPGQGLQFLFEYFSETQRNKGNFPGRFSGRQFSNSRSEMNVSTLELGDSALYLCASSLGRFRPPLLSSGANVLTFGAGSRLTVL.

On this clone itself: This specimen includes other DNA sequences encoding the same CDR3. The V gene is TRBV28, the J gene TRBJ1-1, with 8 nucleotides matching TRBD1. The J segment lost 4 bases and the V segment lost 4 bases, leaving 5 bases of the junction unmatched. This CDR3 has 14 residues. CDR1 is MDHEN, CDR2 SYDVKM, per germline. The chain's CDR3 is CASSSGQGSTEAFF. The CDR3 DNA is TGTGCCAGCAGTTCTGGACAGGGATCCACTGAAGCTTTCTTT. The variable domain in full, completed from reference TRBV28 and TRBJ1-1, reads DVKVTQSSRYLVKRTGEKVFLECVQDMDHENMFWYRQDPGLGLRLIYFSYDVKMKEKGDIPEGYSVSREKKERFSLILESASTNQTSMYLCASSSGQGSTEAFFGQGTRLTVV.

The chain uses TRBV7-2 and TRBJ2-5; 10 bases align to TRBD2. Germline V gene data show CDR1 as SGHTA and CDR2 as FQGNSA. The CDR3 covers 16 residues. V was clipped by 5 bases and J by 7 bases; unmatched bases: 13. CDR3 DNA: TGTGCCAGCAGCCAGGGAGCGGGAGGGGGCAGCGGGACCCAGTACTTC. Its translation is CASSQGAGGGSGTQYF.

The chain links TRBV6-1 to TRBJ2-5; TRBD1 matches 9 bases. The germline V gene has CDR1 MNHNS and CDR2 SASEGT. This CDR3 spans 14 amino acids. V gave up 6 bases and J gave up 1 base; unmatched junction bases: 3. The CDR3 here is CASSRDRAQETQYF. In DNA form, the CDR3 reads TGTGCCAGCAGCCGGGACAGGGCCCAAGAGACCCAGTACTTC.

V gene TRBV30 combines with J gene TRBJ1-6; D perhaps matches TRBD1 (5 bases). Germline V CDR1 and CDR2: GTSNPN, SVGIG (reference sequence). The ends were cut back, 6 bases at V and 5 bases at J, with 14 bases in the middle. This CDR3 region has 14 residues. The DNA for the CDR3 is TGTGCCTGTACCCCCGGGACCCATAATTCACCCCTCCACTTT. This gives the protein CACTPGTHNSPLHF.

The DNA of the CDR3 is TGTGCCAGCAGCTCCTCAATTCGGTATTCCAACTCTGGAAACACCATATATTTT. Its protein is CASSSSIRYSNSGNTIYF. The gene calls are TRBV7-2 and TRBJ1-3; D gene uncertain. CDR3 length: 18 residues. Germline lookup yields CDR1 SGHTA and CDR2 FQGNSA. Deletions cut 4 bases from V and 0 bases from J, with 19 bases between.

The chain links TRBV10-2 to TRBJ2-3, with D tentatively TRBD2 (5 bases). Trimming took 4 bases from V and 6 from J, leaving 14 bases between them. In germline, CDR1 is WSHSY, CDR2 SAAADI. The CDR3 totals 14 residues. In DNA, the CDR3 is TGCGCCAGCAGTGTAACTAGTTTCACGGATACGCAGTATTTT. Its translation: CASSVTSFTDTQYF.

This chain connects TRBV5-1 to TRBJ1-4; D call uncertain. Germline CDR1 reads SGHRS; CDR2 reads YFSETQ. The ends were cut back, 0 bases at V and 5 bases at J, with 11 bases in the middle. This CDR3 is built from 15 residues. The CDR3 loop is CASSLAGLPNEKLFF. The CDR3 region has the DNA TGCGCCAGCAGCTTGGCTGGCTTACCGAATGAAAAACTGTTTTTT.

This chain links TRBV5-5 with TRBJ2-2; 9 nucleotides agree with TRBD1. The V segment lost 1 base and the J segment 7 bases; nucleotides outside the gene matches: 5. CDR3 length: 15 residues. Germline V gene lookup returns CDR1 SGHKS and CDR2 YYEKEE (reference sequence). CDR3 nucleotides: TGTGCCAGCAGCTTGACCAGGACAGGGGTCGGGGAGCTGTTTTTT. It is translated as CASSLTRTGVGELFF.

There are a few counts of this clone. This chain connects TRBV30 to TRBJ1-2, with D maybe TRBD1 (5 bases). There are 13 residues in the CDR3. The germline CDR1 and CDR2 sequences are GTSNPN and SVGIG (reference sequence). V lost 2 bases and J lost 5, with 12 bases in between. CDR3 DNA: TGTGCCTGGAGTCCCGGGACGGTGTATGGCTACACCTTC. This translates into CAWSPGTVYGYTF.

The chain uses TRBV9 and TRBJ1-2, with TRBD1 as a possible D gene (5 bases). The CDR3 runs to 14 residues. V was trimmed by 4 bases and J by 2 bases, leaving 12 bases between them. Germline assignment: CDR1 SGDLS and CDR2 YYNGEE. The CDR3 coding sequence is TGTGCCAGCAGCCCGAGGGGTCCCAACTATGGCTACACCTTC. Protein sequence: CASSPRGPNYGYTF.

This chain uses TRBV5-5 with TRBJ2-3; D remains ambiguous. The CDR3 spans 16 residues. The V end lost 2 bases, the J end lost 2 bases, and 15 bases lay between the germline ends. The germline V gene encodes CDR1 SGHKS and CDR2 YYEKEE (reference sequence). The CDR3 reads CASSFSWAASTDTQYF. The CDR3 coding sequence is TGTGCCAGCAGCTTTAGTTGGGCGGCCTCCACAGATACGCAGTATTTT. Full variable domain (rest looked up from reference TRBV5-5 and TRBJ2-3): DAGVTQSPTHLIKTRGQQVTLRCSPISGHKSVSWYQQVLGQGPQFIFQYYEKEERGRGNFPDRFSARQFPNYSSELNVNALLLGDSALYLCASSFSWAASTDTQYFGPGTRLTVL.

The rearrangement uses TRBV4-2 and TRBJ2-7, with TRBD2 matching over 10 bases. J lost 0 bases, V lost 3 bases, and 8 bases had no gene match. The CDR3 consists of 17 residues. Germline V CDR1 and CDR2: LGHNA, YNFKEQ. CDR3 bases: TGTGCCAGCAGCCACGCCCGGACTAGCGGTAGCTCCTACGAGCAGTACTTC. As protein: CASSHARTSGSSYEQYF.

This chain uses TRBV29-1 with TRBJ2-1, with 12 bases that match TRBD1. V was pared by 7 bases and J by 7 bases, with 5 bases of the junction left unmatched. This CDR3 has 13 amino acids. Germline CDR1 is SQVTM and CDR2 is ANQGSEA. CDR3 sequence: CSGAGQGANEQFF. The CDR3 DNA is TGCAGCGGGGCGGGACAGGGGGCGAATGAGCAGTTCTTC.

The chain has TRBV6-5 and TRBJ1-6, with D maybe TRBD1 (6 bases). The CDR3 has 14 residues. Per the germline V gene, CDR1 is MNHEY and CDR2 is SVGAGI. V shed 6 bases and J shed 7 bases, with 13 bases lying between them. The CDR3 reads CASSSRQENSPLHF. The CDR3 coding sequence is TGTGCCAGCAGCTCCCGACAGGAAAATTCACCCCTCCACTTT.

CDR3 amino acids: CASSLDRTSGINYEQYF. The DNA for the CDR3 is TGTGCCAGCAGCTTAGATCGGACTAGCGGGATAAACTACGAGCAGTACTTC. V and J are TRBV11-2 and TRBJ2-7, with 12 bases identical to TRBD2. Losses at the gene ends were 0 bases for V and 3 bases for J; bases not matched to a gene: 6. The CDR3 has 17 amino acids. Germline lookup yields CDR1 SGHAT and CDR2 FQNNGV.

The chain joins TRBV7-3 to TRBJ2-1; possible D gene TRBD1, 6 bases. Germline lookup yields CDR1 SGHTA and CDR2 FQGTGA. The V and J ends lost 2 bases and 1 base respectively, with 12 bases between them. The CDR3 loop spans 16 amino acids. CDR3 residues: CASSLGQGRSYNEQFF. Written as DNA, the CDR3 is TGTGCCAGCAGCTTAGGGCAGGGGCGATCCTACAATGAGCAGTTCTTC.

V gene TRBV7-9 combines with J gene TRBJ2-3; a weak D match, TRBD2 (5 bases). The ends were cut back, 3 bases at V and 6 bases at J, with 16 bases in the middle. The CDR3 contains 15 residues. The germline gives CDR1 SEHNR, CDR2 FQNEAQ (reference sequence). The CDR3 here is CASSLVTPAGDTQYF. CDR3 bases: TGTGCCAGCAGCTTGGTGACACCGGCGGGTGATACGCAGTATTTT.

The chain joins TRBV5-8 to TRBJ2-1; 9 bases are a match to TRBD1. This CDR3 is built from 15 residues. CDR1 is SGHTS and CDR2 is YDEGEE in the germline V gene. V lost 5 bases and J lost 10; bases outside the gene matches: 13. The CDR3 coding sequence is TGTGCCAGCAGGCCACCGGGACAGGGTATAGTAGAGCAGTTCTTC. Translation: CASRPPGQGIVEQFF.

The V and J genes are TRBV18 and TRBJ2-1, with TRBD2 matching 13 bases. V lost 6 bases and J lost 3; bases outside the gene matches: 5. The CDR3 has 16 residues. Germline V gene data show CDR1 as KGHSH and CDR2 as LQKENI. This CDR3 is CASSPTSGGIYNEQFF. The DNA of the CDR3 is TGTGCCAGCTCCCCGACTAGCGGGGGGATCTACAATGAGCAGTTCTTC.

The CDR3 sequence is CASSLGSRARNNEQFF. CDR3 bases: TGTGCCAGCAGCTTAGGCTCGCGGGCCCGAAACAATGAGCAGTTCTTC. This chain uses TRBV11-2 with TRBJ2-1, with D tentatively TRBD2 (5 bases). There are 16 residues in the CDR3. Germline V CDR1 and CDR2: SGHAT, FQNNGV. Trimming took 1 base from V and 5 from J, leaving 15 bases between them.

The rearrangement joins TRBV27 to TRBJ1-1, with 9 positions matching TRBD1. This CDR3 has 13 residues. Germline loops: CDR1 MNHEY, CDR2 SMNVEV (reference sequence). V shed 10 bases, J shed 5 bases, and the junction held 8 bases outside the gene matches. As DNA, the CDR3 is TGTGCCACTTCGGACAGGGGTGGGACTGAAGCTTTCTTT. Encoded protein: CATSDRGGTEAFF.

The chain links TRBV7-9 to TRBJ2-5; 7 nucleotides match TRBD1. Germline lookup yields CDR1 SEHNR and CDR2 FQNEAQ (reference sequence). Trimming at V came to 5 bases and at J to 0 bases, leaving 3 bases not matched to a gene. The CDR3 totals 14 residues. The CDR3 sequence: CASSKGQNQETQYF. The CDR3 nucleotides are TGTGCCAGCAGCAAGGGACAGAACCAAGAGACCCAGTACTTC.

V and J are TRBV7-9 and TRBJ2-5; D uncertain. The J call is in doubt because the DNA end fits TRBJ2-7 better. CDR3 length: 13 amino acids. From germline, CDR1 is SEHNR and CDR2 FQNEAQ (reference sequence). The CDR3 DNA reads TGTGCCAGCAGCTTTAAGGTCTCCTACGAGCAGTACTTC. Residues: CASSFKVSYEQYF.

The count of this clone is one. The genes are TRBV7-9 and TRBJ2-5; a weak D match, TRBD1 (6 bases). CDR3 size: 16 residues. The germline V gene has CDR1 SEHNR and CDR2 FQNEAQ (reference sequence). The V end lost 2 bases, the J end lost 4 bases, and 17 bases lay between the germline ends. CDR3 protein: CASSLTNVGARETQYF. The CDR3 DNA reads TGTGCCAGCAGCTTAACAAACGTGGGGGCGCGAGAGACCCAGTACTTC. Complete variable domain (other parts from reference TRBV7-9 and TRBJ2-5): DTGVSQNPRHKITKRGQNVTFRCDPISEHNRLYWYRQTLGQGPEFLTYFQNEAQLEKSRLLSDRFSAERPKGSFSTLEIQRTEQGDSAMYLCASSLTNVGARETQYFGPGTRLLVL.

The chain recombines TRBV15 with TRBJ1-5; weak D call: TRBD1 (5 bases). The ends were cut back, 9 bases at V and 0 bases at J, with 12 bases in the middle. The germline V gene has CDR1 LNHNV and CDR2 YYDKDF (reference sequence). The length of the CDR3 is 14 residues. DNA for the CDR3: TGTGCCACGATGAAGGGGATTAGCAATCAGCCCCAGCATTTT. Its translation is CATMKGISNQPQHF.

The CDR3 region has the DNA TGTGCCAGCAGCCGGCTACCAGGGCAAACCGGGGAGCTGTTTTTT. This codes for CASSRLPGQTGELFF. The rearrangement uses TRBV9 and TRBJ2-2, with D possibly TRBD1 on 5 matching bases. The CDR3 is made up of 15 amino acids. Germline V CDR1 and CDR2: SGDLS, YYNGEE. V lost 4 bases and J 5 bases, leaving 15 bases between the germline ends.

J is TRBJ1-4 and V is TRBV18; no definite D call. Trimming removed 0 bases at V and 5 bases at J, with 10 bases between. Germline lookup yields CDR1 KGHSH and CDR2 LQKENI. The CDR3 sequence is 15 residues long. The CDR3 DNA reads as TGTGCCAGCTCACCACCGTCTAAAGGAAATGAAAAACTGTTTTTT. Its protein is CASSPPSKGNEKLFF.